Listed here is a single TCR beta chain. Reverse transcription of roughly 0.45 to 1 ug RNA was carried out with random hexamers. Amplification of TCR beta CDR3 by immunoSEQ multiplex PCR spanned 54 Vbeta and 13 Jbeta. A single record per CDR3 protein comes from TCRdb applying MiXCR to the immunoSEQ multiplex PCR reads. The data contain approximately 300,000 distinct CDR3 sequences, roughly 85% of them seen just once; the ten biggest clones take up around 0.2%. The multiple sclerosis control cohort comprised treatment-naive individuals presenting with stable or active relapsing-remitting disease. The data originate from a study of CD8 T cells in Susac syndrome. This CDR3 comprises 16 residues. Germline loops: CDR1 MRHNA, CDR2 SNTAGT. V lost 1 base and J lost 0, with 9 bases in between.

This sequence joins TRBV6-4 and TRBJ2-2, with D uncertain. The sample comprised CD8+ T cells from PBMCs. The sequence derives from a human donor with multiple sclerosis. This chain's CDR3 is CASSDFPAANTGELFF. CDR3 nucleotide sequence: TGTGCCAGCAGTGACTTCCCAGCAGCGAACACCGGGGAGCTGTTTTTT.